The entry below gives a single TCR beta chain sequence along with its context. The antigen is unknown. Vbeta (60) and Jbeta (13) primers were used in the PCR. Data came from immunoSEQ multiplex PCR; TCRdb stores just in-frame clones and leaves some out. Recorded here are 150,000 to 200,000 clones; the top ten clones represent roughly 6.7%. J lost 6 bases, V lost 5 bases, and 9 bases had no gene match. CDR1 and CDR2 from the germline V gene are SGHVS and FQNEAQ. The CDR3 is 14 amino acids. The data originate from a study of cytomegalovirus exposure and HLA in healthy donors. Study-level points and caveats: Relative to the roughly 690-donor mean, N-insertions were reportedly fewer in an Asian-associated ancestry cluster in a later analysis.

V gene TRBV7-8 combines with J gene TRBJ2-7, with 8 bases matching TRBD1. Sequencing was performed on PBMCs. The source is a young man in good health and CMV-seronegative. Here the CDR3 reads CASSATTGDGEQYF. The CDR3 DNA reads as TGTGCCAGCAGCGCGACGACAGGGGATGGCGAGCAGTACTTC.